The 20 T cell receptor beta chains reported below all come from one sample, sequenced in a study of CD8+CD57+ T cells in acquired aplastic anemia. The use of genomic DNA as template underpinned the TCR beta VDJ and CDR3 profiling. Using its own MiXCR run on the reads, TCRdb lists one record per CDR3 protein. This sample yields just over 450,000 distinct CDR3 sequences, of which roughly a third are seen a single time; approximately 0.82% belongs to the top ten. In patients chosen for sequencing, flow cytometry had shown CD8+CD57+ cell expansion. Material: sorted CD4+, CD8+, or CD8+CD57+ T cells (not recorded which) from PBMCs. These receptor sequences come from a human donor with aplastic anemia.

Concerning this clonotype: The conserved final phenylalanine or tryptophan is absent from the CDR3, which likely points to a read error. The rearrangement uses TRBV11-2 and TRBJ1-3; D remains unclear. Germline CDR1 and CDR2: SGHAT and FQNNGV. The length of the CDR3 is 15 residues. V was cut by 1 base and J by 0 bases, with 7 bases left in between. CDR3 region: CASSLVGNSGNTIYL. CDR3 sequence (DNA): TGTGCCAGCAGCTTAGTGGGGAACTCTGGAAACACCATATATCTT.

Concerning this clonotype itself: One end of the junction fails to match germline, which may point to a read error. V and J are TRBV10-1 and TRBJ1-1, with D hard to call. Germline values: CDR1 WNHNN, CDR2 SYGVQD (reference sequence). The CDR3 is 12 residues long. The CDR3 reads CASSYFGAEAFF. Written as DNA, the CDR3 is TGTGCCAGCAGTTATTTCGGGGCTGAAGCTTTCTTT.

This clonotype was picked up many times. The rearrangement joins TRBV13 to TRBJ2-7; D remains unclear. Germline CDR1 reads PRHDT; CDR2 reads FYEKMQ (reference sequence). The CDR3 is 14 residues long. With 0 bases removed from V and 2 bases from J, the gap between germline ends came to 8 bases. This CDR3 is CASSLGHRTYEQYF. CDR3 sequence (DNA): TGTGCCAGCAGCTTAGGACACCGAACCTACGAGCAGTACTTC.

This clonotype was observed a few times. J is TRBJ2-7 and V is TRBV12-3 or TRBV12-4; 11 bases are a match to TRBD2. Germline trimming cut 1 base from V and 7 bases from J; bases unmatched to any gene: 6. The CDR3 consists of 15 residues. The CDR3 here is CASSLEASGGLEQYF. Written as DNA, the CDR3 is TGTGCCAGCAGTTTAGAGGCTAGCGGGGGGCTAGAGCAGTACTTC.

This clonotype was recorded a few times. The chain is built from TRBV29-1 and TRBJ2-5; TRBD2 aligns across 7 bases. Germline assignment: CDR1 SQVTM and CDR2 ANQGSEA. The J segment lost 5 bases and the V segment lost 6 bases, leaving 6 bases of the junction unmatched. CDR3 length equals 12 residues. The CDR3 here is CSVGGSRETQYF. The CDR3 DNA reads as TGCAGCGTAGGCGGGAGTCGCGAGACCCAGTACTTC. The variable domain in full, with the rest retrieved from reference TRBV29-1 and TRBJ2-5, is SAVISQKPSRDICQRGTSLTIQCQVDSQVTMMFWYRQQPGQSLTLIATANQGSEATYESGFVIDKFPISRPNLTFSTLTVSNMSPEDSSIYLCSVGGSRETQYFGPGTRLLVL.

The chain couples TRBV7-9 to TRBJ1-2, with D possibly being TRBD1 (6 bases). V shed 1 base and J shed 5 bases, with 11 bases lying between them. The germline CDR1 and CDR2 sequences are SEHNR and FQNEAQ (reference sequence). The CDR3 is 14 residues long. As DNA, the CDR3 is TGTGCCAGCAGCTTAGGTCTGGGGGCGTATGGCTACACCTTC. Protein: CASSLGLGAYGYTF.

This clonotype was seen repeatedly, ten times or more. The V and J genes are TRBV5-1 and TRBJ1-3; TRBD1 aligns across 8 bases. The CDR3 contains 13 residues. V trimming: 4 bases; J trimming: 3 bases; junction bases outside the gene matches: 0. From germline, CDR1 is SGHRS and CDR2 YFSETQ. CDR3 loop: CASSTGGGNTIYF. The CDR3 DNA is TGCGCCAGCAGCACAGGGGGTGGAAACACCATATATTTT.

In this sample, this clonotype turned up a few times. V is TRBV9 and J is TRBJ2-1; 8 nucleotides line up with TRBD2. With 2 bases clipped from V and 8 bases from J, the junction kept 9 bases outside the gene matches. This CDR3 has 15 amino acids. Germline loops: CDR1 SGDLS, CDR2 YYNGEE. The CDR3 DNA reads TGTGCCAGCAGCGTGATTTCCGGGAGGGTCCATGAGCAGTTCTTC. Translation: CASSVISGRVHEQFF.

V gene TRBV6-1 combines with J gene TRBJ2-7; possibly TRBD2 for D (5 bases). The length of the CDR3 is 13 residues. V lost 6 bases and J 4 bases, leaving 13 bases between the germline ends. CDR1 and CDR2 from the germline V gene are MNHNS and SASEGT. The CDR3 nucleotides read TGTGCCAGCAGACTGAGGGCCGGGTACGAGCAGTACTTC. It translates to CASRLRAGYEQYF.

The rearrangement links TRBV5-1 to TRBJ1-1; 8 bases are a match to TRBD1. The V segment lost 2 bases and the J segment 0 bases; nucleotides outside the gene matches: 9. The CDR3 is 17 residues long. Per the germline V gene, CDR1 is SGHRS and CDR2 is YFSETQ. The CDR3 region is CASSFYQRTGMNTEAFF. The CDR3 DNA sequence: TGCGCCAGCAGCTTCTATCAACGGACAGGGATGAACACTGAAGCTTTCTTT. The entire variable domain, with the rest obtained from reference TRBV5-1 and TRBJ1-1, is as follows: KAGVTQTPRYLIKTRGQQVTLSCSPISGHRSVSWYQQTPGQGLQFLFEYFSETQRNKGNFPGRFSGRQFSNSRSEMNVSTLELGDSALYLCASSFYQRTGMNTEAFFGQGTRLTVV.

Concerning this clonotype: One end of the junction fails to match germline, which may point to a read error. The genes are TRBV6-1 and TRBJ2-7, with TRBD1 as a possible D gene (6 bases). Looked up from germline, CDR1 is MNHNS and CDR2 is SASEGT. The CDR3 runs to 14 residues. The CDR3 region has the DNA TGTGCCAGCAGTCTAAGGGACAACAACTACGGGCAGTACTTC. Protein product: CASSLRDNNYGQYF.

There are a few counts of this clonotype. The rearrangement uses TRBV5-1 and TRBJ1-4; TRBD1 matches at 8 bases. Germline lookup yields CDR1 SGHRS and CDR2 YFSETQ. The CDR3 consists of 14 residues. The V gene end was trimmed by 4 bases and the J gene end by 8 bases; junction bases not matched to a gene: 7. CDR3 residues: CASSQGTGGEKLFF. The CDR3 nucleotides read TGCGCCAGCAGCCAGGGGACAGGAGGCGAAAAACTGTTTTTT.

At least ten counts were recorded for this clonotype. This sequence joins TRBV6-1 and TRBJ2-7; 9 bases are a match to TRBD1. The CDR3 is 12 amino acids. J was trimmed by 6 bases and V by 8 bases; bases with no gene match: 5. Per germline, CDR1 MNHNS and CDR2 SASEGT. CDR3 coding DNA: TGTGCCAGCTCGGACAGGGGTCCCGAGCAGTACTTC. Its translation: CASSDRGPEQYF.

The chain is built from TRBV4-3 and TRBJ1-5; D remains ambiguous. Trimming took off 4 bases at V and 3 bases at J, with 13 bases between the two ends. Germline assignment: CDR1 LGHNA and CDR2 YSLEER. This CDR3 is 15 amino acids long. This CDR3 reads CASSLAGGYNQPQHF. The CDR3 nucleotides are TGCGCCAGCAGCCTAGCGGGCGGTTACAATCAGCCCCAGCATTTT.

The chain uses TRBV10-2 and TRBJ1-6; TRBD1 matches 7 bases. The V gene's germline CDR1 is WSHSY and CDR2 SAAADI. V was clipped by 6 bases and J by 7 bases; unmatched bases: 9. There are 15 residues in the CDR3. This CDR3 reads CASSATGRRNSPLHF. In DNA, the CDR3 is TGCGCCAGCAGCGCGACAGGGCGGAGGAATTCACCCCTCCACTTT.

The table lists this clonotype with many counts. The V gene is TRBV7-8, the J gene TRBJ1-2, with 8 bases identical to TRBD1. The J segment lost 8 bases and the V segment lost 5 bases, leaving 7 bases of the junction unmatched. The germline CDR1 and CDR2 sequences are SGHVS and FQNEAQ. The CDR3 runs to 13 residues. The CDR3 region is CASSRTGFEGYTF. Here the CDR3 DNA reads TGTGCCAGCAGCCGGACAGGGTTTGAGGGCTACACCTTC.

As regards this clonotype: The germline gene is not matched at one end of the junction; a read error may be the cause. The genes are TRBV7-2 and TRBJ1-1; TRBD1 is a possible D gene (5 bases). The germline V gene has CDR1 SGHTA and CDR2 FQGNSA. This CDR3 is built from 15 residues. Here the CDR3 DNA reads TGCGCCAGCAGCCGAACCGGGACTATGCACACTGAAGCTTTCTTT. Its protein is CASSRTGTMHTEAFF.

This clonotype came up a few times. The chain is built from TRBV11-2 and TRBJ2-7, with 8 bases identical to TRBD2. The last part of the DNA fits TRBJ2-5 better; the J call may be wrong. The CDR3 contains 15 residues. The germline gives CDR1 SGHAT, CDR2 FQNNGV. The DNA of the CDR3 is TGTGCCAGCAGCTTCGGGGGGGCCTCGGCAGAGACCCAGTACTTC. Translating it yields CASSFGGASAETQYF.

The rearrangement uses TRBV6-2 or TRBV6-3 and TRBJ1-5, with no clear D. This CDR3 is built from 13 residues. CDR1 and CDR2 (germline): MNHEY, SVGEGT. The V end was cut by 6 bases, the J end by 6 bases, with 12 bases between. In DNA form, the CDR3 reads TGTGCCAGCAGCCGCGTCCGGACTCAGCCCCAGCATTTT. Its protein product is CASSRVRTQPQHF.

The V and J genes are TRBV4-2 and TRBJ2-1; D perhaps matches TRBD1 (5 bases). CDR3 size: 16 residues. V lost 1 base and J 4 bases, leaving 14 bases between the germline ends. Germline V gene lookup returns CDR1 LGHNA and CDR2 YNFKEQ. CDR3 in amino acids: CASSQVNGHGYNEQFF. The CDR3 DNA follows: TGTGCCAGCAGCCAAGTGAATGGACACGGATACAATGAGCAGTTCTTC.